This is a list of T cell receptor beta chains from one sample in a study of T-cell memory formation after mild COVID-19. Each CDR3 protein is one row after TCRdb ran MiXCR on the 5' RACE reads. This sample carries roughly 250,000 distinct CDR3 sequences, 16% of them seen once, and the ten largest clones take roughly a fifth. The sequencing input was PBMCs or a T cell subset sorted from them (not recorded which). These receptors were collected from a man aged 18 to 29 who had mild COVID-19 (a few samples of this study predate the infection). Cell type and time point are not known. CDR3s include the opening cysteine and the closing phenylalanine or tryptophan. Each record gives: clone size, D gene, V gene, J gene, CDR3 DNA, CDR3 protein. The D gene is left open where the match is weak. Expanded clones get a size class; other rows say once, few or many, or leave the size out.

clone_size: few; d_call: NA; v_call: TRBV29-1; j_call: TRBJ2-2; cdr3_nt: TGCAGCGTTGACGGCAGGGGGAACACCGGGGAGCTGTTTTTT; cdr3_aa: CSVDGRGNTGELFF
clone_size: few; d_call: TRBD1; v_call: TRBV6-1; j_call: TRBJ2-1; cdr3_nt: TGTGCCAGCAGCGACAGGGGGTACTACAATGAGCAGTTCTTC; cdr3_aa: CASSDRGYYNEQFF
clone_size: NA; d_call: NA; v_call: TRBV29-1; j_call: TRBJ1-1; cdr3_nt: TGCAGCGTTGTAGGCAGGTTGAACACTGAAGCTTTCTTT; cdr3_aa: CSVVGRLNTEAFF
clone_size: few; d_call: NA; v_call: TRBV18; j_call: TRBJ2-7; cdr3_nt: TGTGCCAGCTCACCATCGGATTACGAGCAGTACTTC; cdr3_aa: CASSPSDYEQYF
clone_size: few; d_call: NA; v_call: TRBV5-1; j_call: TRBJ2-4; cdr3_nt: TGCGCCAGCAGCTTGGAGGCAGGCAAAAACATTCAGTACTTC; cdr3_aa: CASSLEAGKNIQYF
clone_size: NA; d_call: NA; v_call: TRBV18; j_call: TRBJ1-4; cdr3_nt: TGTGCCAGCTCACTCCAAACTAATGAAAAACTGTTTTTT; cdr3_aa: CASSLQTNEKLFF
clone_size: few; d_call: TRBD1; v_call: TRBV5-5; j_call: TRBJ2-1; cdr3_nt: TGTGCCAGCAGCTTCGGACAGGGGGTTGTTTGGAATGAGCAGTTCTTC; cdr3_aa: CASSFGQGVVWNEQFF
clone_size: few; d_call: NA; v_call: TRBV10-3; j_call: TRBJ2-3; cdr3_nt: TGTGCCATCAGCGAGCGGCCCGGGACCCGGCAGTATTTT; cdr3_aa: CAISERPGTRQYF
clone_size: NA; d_call: NA; v_call: TRBV7-9; j_call: TRBJ1-1; cdr3_nt: TGTGCCAGCAGCTTAGCGGGTTGGGGTAGAGAAGCTTTCTTT; cdr3_aa: CASSLAGWGREAFF
clone_size: NA; d_call: NA; v_call: TRBV29-1; j_call: TRBJ2-3; cdr3_nt: TGCAGCGTTGAGTCGTGGGAGGAGGATACGCAGTATTTT; cdr3_aa: CSVESWEEDTQYF
clone_size: many; d_call: NA; v_call: TRBV3-1; j_call: TRBJ1-1; cdr3_nt: TGTGCCAGCAGCCATGACGGGCTCACTGAAGCTTTCTTT; cdr3_aa: CASSHDGLTEAFF
clone_size: NA; d_call: NA; v_call: TRBV12-3/TRBV12-4; j_call: TRBJ1-2; cdr3_nt: TGTGCCAGCAGACCTGGGTGGGGCCCTACCTATGGCTACACCTTC; cdr3_aa: CASRPGWGPTYGYTF
clone_size: NA; d_call: NA; v_call: TRBV5-1; j_call: TRBJ2-5; cdr3_nt: TGCGCCAGCAGCCGCGGACTCCTACAAGAGACCCAGTACTTC; cdr3_aa: CASSRGLLQETQYF
clone_size: few; d_call: NA; v_call: TRBV5-1; j_call: TRBJ2-1; cdr3_nt: TGCGCCAGCAGCTTGGAAGTGACTATATACAATGAGCAGTTCTTC; cdr3_aa: CASSLEVTIYNEQFF
clone_size: few; d_call: NA; v_call: TRBV18; j_call: TRBJ2-7; cdr3_nt: TGTGCCAGCTCACCACCGGCGCGGGGATCTTACGAGCAGTACTTC; cdr3_aa: CASSPPARGSYEQYF
clone_size: NA; d_call: NA; v_call: TRBV5-1; j_call: TRBJ1-2; cdr3_nt: TGCGCCAGCAGTACTGAGGGATGGAATGGCTACACCTTC; cdr3_aa: CASSTEGWNGYTF
clone_size: few; d_call: TRBD2; v_call: TRBV5-1; j_call: TRBJ2-5; cdr3_nt: TGCGCCAGCAGCTTGGATATTAGCGGGGGCGCCAAGACCCAGTACTTC; cdr3_aa: CASSLDISGGAKTQYF
clone_size: NA; d_call: NA; v_call: TRBV20-1; j_call: TRBJ1-3; cdr3_nt: TGCAGTGCTCGACCAGGCTCTGGAAACACCATATATTTT; cdr3_aa: CSARPGSGNTIYF
clone_size: many; d_call: NA; v_call: TRBV5-1; j_call: TRBJ2-3; cdr3_nt: TGCGCCAGCAGCTTGGCCCTTCTATCGGGCACAGATACGCAGTATTTT; cdr3_aa: CASSLALLSGTDTQYF
clone_size: NA; d_call: NA; v_call: TRBV3-1; j_call: TRBJ1-5; cdr3_nt: TGTGCCAGCAGCCACGGAGGGGGGGGGTATCAGCCCCAGCATTTT; cdr3_aa: CASSHGGGGYQPQHF
clone_size: few; d_call: TRBD2; v_call: TRBV9; j_call: TRBJ2-1; cdr3_nt: TGTGCCAGCAGCGTAGCTGGCGCGGGGGGGTACAATGAGCAGTTCTTC; cdr3_aa: CASSVAGAGGYNEQFF
clone_size: NA; d_call: NA; v_call: TRBV4-3; j_call: TRBJ2-7; cdr3_nt: TGCGCCAGCAGCCAGATTTGGCTAGCCTCCTACGAGCAGTACTTC; cdr3_aa: CASSQIWLASYEQYF
clone_size: NA; d_call: NA; v_call: TRBV12-3/TRBV12-4; j_call: TRBJ2-3; cdr3_nt: TGTGCCAGCAGCCCCCAGGGATGGGGCCCAGATACGCAGTATTTT; cdr3_aa: CASSPQGWGPDTQYF
clone_size: NA; d_call: TRBD1; v_call: TRBV20-1; j_call: TRBJ2-1; cdr3_nt: TGCAGTGCTGGGACAGGGGGCCAGCAGTTCTTC; cdr3_aa: CSAGTGGQQFF
clone_size: NA; d_call: NA; v_call: TRBV5-1; j_call: TRBJ1-6; cdr3_nt: TGCGCCAGCAGCTTGGATGGTAGCTGGGGTAATTCACCCCTCCACTTT; cdr3_aa: CASSLDGSWGNSPLHF